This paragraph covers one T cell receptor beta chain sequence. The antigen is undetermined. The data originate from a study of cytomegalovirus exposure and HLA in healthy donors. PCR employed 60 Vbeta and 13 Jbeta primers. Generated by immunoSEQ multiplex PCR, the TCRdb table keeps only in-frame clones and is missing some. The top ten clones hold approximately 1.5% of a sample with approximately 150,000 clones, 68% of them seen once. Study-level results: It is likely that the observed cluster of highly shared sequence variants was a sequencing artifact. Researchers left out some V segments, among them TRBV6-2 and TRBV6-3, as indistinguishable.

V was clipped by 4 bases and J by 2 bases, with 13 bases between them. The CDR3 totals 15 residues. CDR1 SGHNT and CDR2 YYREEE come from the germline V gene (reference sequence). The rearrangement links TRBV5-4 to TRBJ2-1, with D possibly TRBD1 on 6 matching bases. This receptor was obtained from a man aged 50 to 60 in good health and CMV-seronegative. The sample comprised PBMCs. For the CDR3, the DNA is TGTGCCAGCAGCCCCCGGGACAAGGCCTACAATGAGCAGTTCTTC. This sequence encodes CASSPRDKAYNEQFF.